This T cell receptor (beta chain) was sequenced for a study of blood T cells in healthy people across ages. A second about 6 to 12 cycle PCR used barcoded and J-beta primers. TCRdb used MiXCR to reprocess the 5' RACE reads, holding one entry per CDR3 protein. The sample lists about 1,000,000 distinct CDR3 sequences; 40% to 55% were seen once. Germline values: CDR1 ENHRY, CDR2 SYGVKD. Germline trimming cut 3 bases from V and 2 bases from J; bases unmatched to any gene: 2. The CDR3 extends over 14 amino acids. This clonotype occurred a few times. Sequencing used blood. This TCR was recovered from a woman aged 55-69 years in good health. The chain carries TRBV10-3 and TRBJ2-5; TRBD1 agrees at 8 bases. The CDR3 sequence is CAISDRGQQETQYF. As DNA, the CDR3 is TGTGCCATCAGTGACAGGGGGCAGCAAGAGACCCAGTACTTC.